Reported below is one TCR beta chain. The data are from a study of blood T cell repertoires in COVID-19. Study-level information: Researchers got acute and convalescent COVID-19 samples from the United States, Italy and Spain. PBMCs, B-cell-depleted T cells, or T cells provided the cDNA or gDNA that made up the material.

Original data processing: Estimates of nucleated cell counts were drawn from the amplification of reference gene primers. Profiling relied on immunoSEQ multiplex PCR, and the TCRdb table lists in-frame clones only, not all of them. Clonal size and the V and J genes are those of that table, whereas D and trimming came from the DNA. The sample contains under 200,000 clones, 84% of which appear only once. CDR1 LGHNA and CDR2 YNFKEQ come from the germline V gene. The ends were cut back, 0 bases at V and 5 bases at J, with 13 bases in the middle. The CDR3 runs 15 residues. Grouping used clinical history reported by participants in a survey and questionnaire.

Input material: PBMCs or T cells enriched from blood (not recorded which). The genes are TRBV4-2 and TRBJ1-1, with D hard to call. This TCR was recovered from a woman in her twenties or thirties who had been exposed to COVID-19. This CDR3 reads CASSQDPGVWTEAFF. For the CDR3, the DNA is TGTGCCAGCAGCCAAGATCCCGGGGTGTGGACTGAAGCTTTCTTT.